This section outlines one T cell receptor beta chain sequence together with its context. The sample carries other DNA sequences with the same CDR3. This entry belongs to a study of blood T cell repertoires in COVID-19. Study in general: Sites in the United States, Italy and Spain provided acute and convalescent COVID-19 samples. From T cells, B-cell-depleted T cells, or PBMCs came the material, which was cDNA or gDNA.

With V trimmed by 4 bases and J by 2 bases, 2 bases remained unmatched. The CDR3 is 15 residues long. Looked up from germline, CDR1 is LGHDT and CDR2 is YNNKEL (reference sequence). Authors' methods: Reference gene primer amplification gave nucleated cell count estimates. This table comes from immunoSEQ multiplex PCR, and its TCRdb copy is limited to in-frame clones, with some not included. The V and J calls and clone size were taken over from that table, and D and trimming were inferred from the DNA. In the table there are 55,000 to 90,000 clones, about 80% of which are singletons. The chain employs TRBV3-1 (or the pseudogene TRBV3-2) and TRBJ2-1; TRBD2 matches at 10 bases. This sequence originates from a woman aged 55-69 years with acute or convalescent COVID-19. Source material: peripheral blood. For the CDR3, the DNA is TGTGCCAGCAGCCTCAGCGGGGGGGCCTACAATGAGCAGTTCTTC. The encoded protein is CASSLSGGAYNEQFF.